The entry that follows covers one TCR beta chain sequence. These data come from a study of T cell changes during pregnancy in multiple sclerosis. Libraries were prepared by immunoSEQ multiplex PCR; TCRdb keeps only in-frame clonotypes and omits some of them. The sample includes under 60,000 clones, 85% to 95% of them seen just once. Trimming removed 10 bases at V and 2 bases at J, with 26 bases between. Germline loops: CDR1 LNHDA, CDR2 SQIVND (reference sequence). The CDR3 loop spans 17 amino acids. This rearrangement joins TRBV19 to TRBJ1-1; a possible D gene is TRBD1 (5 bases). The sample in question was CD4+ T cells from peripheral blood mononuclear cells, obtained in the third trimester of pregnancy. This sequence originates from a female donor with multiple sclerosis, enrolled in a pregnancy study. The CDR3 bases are TGTGCCACTTCTTTATCACACGCCGTTAGGGGAAACACTGAAGCTTTCTTT. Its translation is CATSLSHAVRGNTEAFF.